A selection of T cell receptor beta chains follows, all from one sample in a study of shared clonotypes between healthy human individuals. Measured with immunoSEQ multiplex PCR; TCRdb has only the in-frame clones, and not every one. The sample records over 2,000,000 clones, about 93% being singletons. The sample comprised naive CD8+ T cells from PBMCs. The receptors derive from a man aged 18 to 35 in good health. Some clones in this sample may be carry-over from other donors' samples. Both conserved end residues are part of each CDR3. D genes are given only for firm matches.

v_call,d_call,j_call,cdr3_nt,cdr3_aa
TRBV14,TRBD1,TRBJ2-7,TGTGCCAGCAGCGCAGCTATAGGGACAGCTTACGAGCAGTACTTC,CASSAAIGTAYEQYF
TRBV28,TRBD1,TRBJ2-7,TGTGCCAGCAGTCCCCCGGGACAGGGTCACGAGCAGTACTTC,CASSPPGQGHEQYF
TRBV9,TRBD1,TRBJ2-2,TGTGCCAGCAGCACAGGGACAGCACTCGGGGAGCTGTTTTTT,CASSTGTALGELFF
TRBV7-6,.,TRBJ1-5,TGTGCCAGCAGCGTCAGGCCCGATCAGCCCCAGCATTTT,CASSVRPDQPQHF
TRBV2,TRBD1,TRBJ2-7,TGTGCCAGCAGCCCCGAGATAGGACAGGGCCACTCCTACGAGCAGTACTTC,CASSPEIGQGHSYEQYF
TRBV15,.,TRBJ2-3,TGTGCCACCGGGAGGCAGGACGCAGATACGCAGTATTTT,CATGRQDADTQYF
TRBV19,TRBD1,TRBJ2-1,TGTGCCAGTAGTCAGGGGGCGAGTGAGCAGTTCTTC,CASSQGASEQFF
TRBV30,TRBD1,TRBJ2-7,TGTGCCTATAGGCAGGGGGTATCCTACGAGCAGTACTTC,CAYRQGVSYEQYF
TRBV4-1,.,TRBJ2-7,TGCGCCAGCAGCCAAGAATCGGGGTTACACTACGAGCAGTACTTC,CASSQESGLHYEQYF
TRBV7-9,.,TRBJ2-5,TGTGCCAGCAGCTCAAACGATCGTCTGACGGGGGAGACCCAGTACTTC,CASSSNDRLTGETQYF
TRBV9,TRBD1,TRBJ2-7,TGTGCCAGCAGCTCCCGGGACAGGGGCCACGAGCAGTACTTC,CASSSRDRGHEQYF
TRBV29-1,.,TRBJ1-1,TGCAGCGCCGCCCCAGGGAAGAACACTGAAGCTTTCTTT,CSAAPGKNTEAFF
TRBV27,TRBD1,TRBJ2-5,TGTGCCAGCAGTTTTGCCCCCGGGACAGGTTTCTTAGGCCAAGAGACCCAGTACTTC,CASSFAPGTGFLGQETQYF
TRBV18,TRBD2,TRBJ2-1,TGTGCCAGCTCCCCTGGGGTAGCGGGACTCCTTTCCTACAATGAGCAGTTCTTC,CASSPGVAGLLSYNEQFF
TRBV5-4,.,TRBJ2-7,TGTGCCAGCAGCTCTCCAGGCGGGCGTCAAGAGCAGTACTTC,CASSSPGGRQEQYF
TRBV7-9,.,TRBJ1-1,TGTGCCAGCAGCTTATCCTCGGGCACTGAAGCTTTCTTT,CASSLSSGTEAFF